This is a list of T cell receptor beta chains from one sample in a study of T cell changes during pregnancy in multiple sclerosis. TCRdb keeps only in-frame clones here, not all; method: immunoSEQ multiplex PCR. Of over 50,000 clones listed, 70% to 90% are singletons. The sample here was peripheral blood, taken after pregnancy. The receptors were sampled from a female donor with multiple sclerosis, enrolled in a pregnancy study. Both conserved end residues are part of each CDR3. A D gene is named only where the DNA matches it firmly. Clone size is stated in some rows and not others, as once, few, many or a class when expanded.

NA,NA,TRBV19,TRBJ1-5,TGTGCCAGTAGTAAGGGTCAGGGGAATCAGCCCCAGCATTTT,CASSKGQGNQPQHF
NA,NA,TRBV2,TRBJ2-3,TGTGCCAGCAGTCTAGGCGGGGACTATACGCAGTATTTT,CASSLGGDYTQYF
TRBD1,NA,TRBV5-4,TRBJ2-7,TGTGCCAGCAGCCCTGGGACAGGGACCTACGAGCAGTACTTC,CASSPGTGTYEQYF
NA,few,TRBV30,TRBJ1-1,TGTGCCTGGAGTTGGGAGGGTGAAGCTTTCTTT,CAWSWEGEAFF
NA,NA,TRBV5-6,TRBJ1-5,TGTGCCAGCAGCTTGTGGGCAGCAGATCAGCCCCAGCATTTT,CASSLWAADQPQHF
NA,NA,TRBV19,TRBJ1-5,TGTGCCAGTAGTACCCGAACGGGGGGGGCCCAGGGGCCCCAGCATTTT,CASSTRTGGAQGPQHF
NA,NA,TRBV30,TRBJ1-6,TGTGCCTGGAGGGGTTTTCAGGGGAAGGTTTCACCCCTCCACTTT,CAWRGFQGKVSPLHF
TRBD1,NA,TRBV6-5,TRBJ2-7,TGTGCCAGCAGGGCGGGACAGGGCCCCTACGAGCAGTACTTC,CASRAGQGPYEQYF
TRBD1,NA,TRBV2,TRBJ1-5,TGTGCCAGCAGTGGGACAGGGGGCGAGCAGCCCCAGCATTTT,CASSGTGGEQPQHF
NA,NA,TRBV28,TRBJ1-4,TGTGCCAGCAGTAGGACATGGTTCGAAAAACTGTTTTTT,CASSRTWFEKLFF
TRBD1,NA,TRBV2,TRBJ2-2,TGTGCCAGCAGTCCCTCTGGGACAGAGCTGAACACCGGGGAGCTGTTTTTT,CASSPSGTELNTGELFF
TRBD1,NA,TRBV4-1,TRBJ1-4,TGCGCCAGCAGCCAAAGATCGGGGCAGGGGGGAGAAAAACTGTTTTTT,CASSQRSGQGGEKLFF
NA,NA,TRBV6-6,TRBJ2-7,TGTGCCAGCAGTTACGGGCAGGGGCCCTACGAGCAGTACTTC,CASSYGQGPYEQYF
TRBD2,few,TRBV6-6,TRBJ2-5,TGTGCCAGCAGTAAAGGACTAGAGGGGGAGACCCAGTACTTC,CASSKGLEGETQYF
NA,NA,TRBV29-1,TRBJ1-1,TGCAGCGTTCGTTCGGGGGAGGGCACTGAAGCTTTCTTT,CSVRSGEGTEAFF
TRBD1,NA,TRBV5-1,TRBJ1-2,TGCGCCAGCAGCCTCGGACAGGGAATGGTCTACACCTTC,CASSLGQGMVYTF
NA,once,TRBV7-9,TRBJ2-5,TGTGCCAGCAGCTTACAGGGACAACACCAAGAGACCCAGTACTTC,CASSLQGQHQETQYF
NA,NA,TRBV15,TRBJ1-1,TGTGCCACCAGCAGAGATGGTGGCCGAGGTGAAGCTTTCTTT,CATSRDGGRGEAFF
TRBD2,NA,TRBV20-1,TRBJ2-7,TGCAGTGCAATAGCGGGGTACGAGCAGTACTTC,CSAIAGYEQYF
TRBD2,NA,TRBV9,TRBJ2-1,TGTGCCAGCAGCGTTACTAGCGGGGTTTACAATGAGCAGTTCTTC,CASSVTSGVYNEQFF
NA,NA,TRBV5-1,TRBJ1-1,TGCGCCAGCAGCTTGATCCCGGTGGGCGGGGGGCAAGCTTTCTTT,CASSLIPVGGGQAFF
NA,NA,TRBV10-2,TRBJ2-5,TGCGCCAGCAGTGATCAATACAGCCCCGAGACCCAGTACTTC,CASSDQYSPETQYF
TRBD1,NA,TRBV7-6,TRBJ1-5,TGTGCCAGCAGCTTAGACGCCAGGGGGATTAGTCAGCCCCAGCATTTT,CASSLDARGISQPQHF
NA,NA,TRBV29-1,TRBJ2-3,TGCAGCGTTGATAACCAGGGGACAGATACGCAGTATTTT,CSVDNQGTDTQYF
NA,NA,TRBV7-9,TRBJ2-3,TGTGCCAGCAGCCCCCAGGGGGGTAGCACAGATACGCAGTATTTT,CASSPQGGSTDTQYF
TRBD1,NA,TRBV5-6,TRBJ2-1,TGTGCCAGCAGCTTTGGGGACAGGGTCTACAATGAGCAGTTCTTC,CASSFGDRVYNEQFF
NA,NA,TRBV5-6,TRBJ2-7,TGTGCCAGCAGCTTAGACAGGCTCTACGAGCAGTACTTC,CASSLDRLYEQYF
NA,NA,TRBV5-1,TRBJ2-5,TGCGCCAGCAGACAGCTACAAGAGACCCAGTACTTC,CASRQLQETQYF
NA,NA,TRBV2,TRBJ1-6,TGTGCCAGCAGCGGGCTCCGGGAGTGGGGGCCCCTCCACTTT,CASSGLREWGPLHF
NA,NA,TRBV20-1,TRBJ1-1,TGCAGTGCCTCAGATCAGGCGTGGGCTTTCTTT,CSASDQAWAFF
NA,NA,TRBV30,TRBJ2-6,TGTGCCTGGAGTGTACAAGGGAGTGCCAACGTCCTGACTTTC,CAWSVQGSANVLTF
TRBD1,NA,TRBV5-6,TRBJ1-6,TGTGCCAGCAGCTCCGGGACAGGGGGCGGTAATTCACCCCTCCACTTT,CASSSGTGGGNSPLHF
NA,NA,TRBV11-2,TRBJ1-2,TGTGCCAGCAGCTTAGGACGGGAGGGCTACACCTTC,CASSLGREGYTF
TRBD1,NA,TRBV19,TRBJ1-5,TGTGCCAGTAGTGAACAGGGGGCGCAGGGGGGGTATAGCAATCAGCCCCAGCATTTT,CASSEQGAQGGYSNQPQHF
NA,NA,TRBV18,TRBJ2-5,TGTGCCAGCTCACCTCTCTTCCAAGAGACCCAGTACTTC,CASSPLFQETQYF
NA,NA,TRBV5-4,TRBJ2-2,TGTGCCAGCAGCCTTAACACCGGGGAGCTGTTTTTT,CASSLNTGELFF
TRBD2,NA,TRBV6-4,TRBJ2-1,TGTGCCAGCAGTTCCGGGACTAGCGGGGGAAGTGAGCAGTTCTTC,CASSSGTSGGSEQFF
NA,NA,TRBV18,TRBJ1-2,TGTGCCAGCTCACCAGGCGGGGACGGGAACTATGGCTACACCTTC,CASSPGGDGNYGYTF
NA,NA,TRBV28,TRBJ2-7,TGTGCCAGCAGTTTGTTAGGGGCAGGGGCCTACGAGCAGTACTTC,CASSLLGAGAYEQYF
NA,NA,TRBV6-1,TRBJ2-7,TGTGCCAGCAGTTCCTTCTACGAGCAGTACTTC,CASSSFYEQYF
TRBD1,once,TRBV2,TRBJ1-2,TGTGCCAGCAGTTCACAGGGGGGAGAGGGCTACACCTTC,CASSSQGGEGYTF
NA,once,TRBV10-3,TRBJ1-4,TGTGCCATCAGTAGTATACAGGGCGCAACTAATGAAAAACTGTTTTTT,CAISSIQGATNEKLFF